This T cell receptor beta chain was documented in a study of OX40 agonist ivuxolimab in advanced cancers. Study-level background: Intravenous ivuxolimab at 0.01 to 10 mg/kg was given to patients every 2 weeks. Earlier treatment with anti-PD-1, anti-PD-L1 or anti-CTLA-4 was permitted, and around 36% had received some. Aged about 20 to 80 with a mean of 60 years, they were about 78% male.

This clone was counted only a few times. Compared with germline, one end of the junction differs, possibly owing to a read error. In germline, CDR1 is KGHSH, CDR2 LQKENI. The CDR3 length is 12 residues. Assay used: immunoSEQ multiplex PCR; TCRdb lists only in-frame clones, some missing. The data contain just over 50,000 clones, 65% to 85% of them singletons. The material was CD4+ or CD8+ T cells sorted from blood, obtained in a trial of the OX40 agonist ivuxolimab. The TCR comes from an adult with an advanced solid tumor such as melanoma, head and neck, liver or kidney cancer. This sequence joins TRBV18 and TRBJ2-3; D is undetermined. For the CDR3, the DNA is TGTGCCAGCTCACTTAGCACCGATACGCAGTATTTT. It is translated as CASSLSTDTQYF.